Listed here are 28 T cell receptor beta chains from one sample, sequenced in a study of blood T cell repertoires in COVID-19. Generated by immunoSEQ multiplex PCR, the TCRdb table keeps only in-frame clones and is missing some. The repertoire holds approximately 220,000 clones, with more than 70% as singletons. The specimen was PBMCs or T cells enriched from blood (not recorded which). Receptors originate from a woman between 40 and 50 years old with acute COVID-19.

V usage is TRBV6-5 and J usage is TRBJ1-5, with 11 bases aligning to TRBD1. The V gene's germline CDR1 is MNHEY and CDR2 SVGAGI. Trimming cost V 0 bases and J 6 bases; bases outside gene matches: 1. This CDR3 contains 15 residues. CDR3 nucleotides: TGTGCCAGCAGTTACTCTGGGACAGGGGGTCAGCCCCAGCATTTT. Translation: CASSYSGTGGQPQHF.

The rearrangement links TRBV7-3 to TRBJ1-1, with a tentative D call TRBD1 (6 bases). Trimming left V 5 bases short and J 7 bases short, with 17 bases between. Germline values: CDR1 SGHTA, CDR2 FQGTGA. The CDR3 is 14 amino acids. CDR3 nucleotides: TGTGCCAGCAGCGTTTTATCAGGGGCCGGTGAAGCTTTCTTT. Its protein is CASSVLSGAGEAFF.

The V gene is TRBV6-2 or TRBV6-3, the J gene TRBJ2-6; 7 positions match TRBD1. The CDR3 length is 17 residues. Germline CDR1 reads MNHEY; CDR2 reads SVGEGT. The trim removed 6 bases at V and 0 bases at J, leaving 8 bases unmatched. CDR3 sequence (DNA): TGTGCCAGCAGCCCTATCGGGACAGTCTCTGGGGCCAACGTCCTGACTTTC. The encoded protein is CASSPIGTVSGANVLTF.

This chain uses TRBV7-2 with TRBJ1-2, with 10 bases aligning to TRBD1. V was pared by 5 bases and J by 3 bases, with 3 bases of the junction left unmatched. The CDR3 is made up of 14 amino acids. Germline values: CDR1 SGHTA, CDR2 FQGNSA. The CDR3 DNA is TGTGCCAGCAGCGTAGGGACAGGGGACTATGGCTACACCTTC. Translation gives CASSVGTGDYGYTF.

The chain uses TRBV2 and TRBJ1-5, with 8 bases identical to TRBD1. With 5 bases clipped from V and 6 bases from J, the junction kept 6 bases outside the gene matches. In germline, CDR1 is SNHLY, CDR2 FYNNEI. The CDR3 spans 14 residues. CDR3 residues: CASSTGQGAQPQHF. CDR3 nucleotide sequence: TGTGCCAGCAGTACCGGACAGGGAGCTCAGCCCCAGCATTTT. The full variable domain, its missing parts supplied by reference TRBV2 and TRBJ1-5, is EPEVTQTPSHQVTQMGQEVILRCVPISNHLYFYWYRQILGQKVEFLVSFYNNEISEKSEIFDDQFSVERPDGSNFTLKIRSTKLEDSAMYFCASSTGQGAQPQHFGDGTRLSIL.

This clone was observed at least ten times. V usage is TRBV2 and J usage is TRBJ1-2, with D maybe TRBD1 (6 bases). The ends were cut back, 2 bases at V and 6 bases at J, with 13 bases in the middle. In germline, CDR1 is SNHLY, CDR2 FYNNEI. This CDR3 has 14 amino acids. CDR3: CASSERQGIDGYTF. The DNA of the CDR3 is TGTGCCAGCAGTGAACGGCAGGGGATAGATGGCTACACCTTC. The full variable domain, in which reference TRBV2 and TRBJ1-2 provide the parts outside the CDR3, is EPEVTQTPSHQVTQMGQEVILRCVPISNHLYFYWYRQILGQKVEFLVSFYNNEISEKSEIFDDQFSVERPDGSNFTLKIRSTKLEDSAMYFCASSERQGIDGYTFGSGTRLTVV.

V is TRBV6-4 and J is TRBJ2-2; D is perhaps TRBD2 (5 bases). The germline V gene has CDR1 MRHNA and CDR2 SNTAGT. The CDR3 has 17 amino acids. V lost 0 bases to trimming and J lost 0 bases, with 11 bases between them. CDR3 amino acids: CASSDSVEVSNTGELFF. The CDR3 DNA reads TGTGCCAGCAGTGACTCGGTGGAGGTCTCGAACACCGGGGAGCTGTTTTTT.

V usage is TRBV7-6 and J usage is TRBJ2-3; possibly TRBD2 for D (5 bases). The CDR3 extends over 13 amino acids. Trimming took off 10 bases at V and 0 bases at J, with 11 bases between the two ends. CDR1 is SGHVS and CDR2 is FNYEAQ in the germline V gene. The CDR3 sequence: CATKTTSTDTQYF. CDR3 nucleotide sequence: TGTGCCACCAAGACTACTAGCACAGATACGCAGTATTTT. The variable domain in full, with the rest retrieved from reference TRBV7-6 and TRBJ2-3, is GAGVSQSPRYKVTKRGQDVALRCDPISGHVSLYWYRQALGQGPEFLTYFNYEAQQDKSGLPNDRFSAERPEGSISTLTIQRTEQRDSAMYRCATKTTSTDTQYFGPGTRLTVL.

Here the CDR3 reads CASSFPPNEQFF. CDR3 DNA sequence: TGTGCCAGCAGTTTCCCCCCAAATGAGCAGTTCTTC. The chain carries TRBV12-3 or TRBV12-4 and TRBJ2-1; D remains ambiguous. The CDR3 is made up of 12 amino acids. V lost 3 bases, J lost 7 bases, and 7 bases lay in between.

CDR3 coding DNA: TGTGCCAGCAGGCCTGACTTCTACGAGCAGTACTTC. This sequence encodes CASRPDFYEQYF. The rearrangement links TRBV28 to TRBJ2-7; D not certain. This CDR3 has 12 amino acids. Germline values: CDR1 MDHEN, CDR2 SYDVKM. The ends were cut back, 6 bases at V and 3 bases at J, with 9 bases in the middle.

The CDR3 DNA reads as TGTGCCAGCAGACGTACGGGGGTTCACGAGCAGTACTTC. Translating gives CASRRTGVHEQYF. The chain employs TRBV28 and TRBJ2-7; TRBD2 might be the D (6 bases). With 6 bases removed from V and 5 bases from J, the gap between germline ends came to 14 bases. Germline V lookup: CDR1 MDHEN, CDR2 SYDVKM. CDR3 length: 13 residues.

V usage is TRBV10-2 and J usage is TRBJ2-7; 8 nucleotides agree with TRBD1. The CDR3 runs 15 residues. V lost 6 bases, J lost 7 bases, and 14 bases stayed unmatched. Looked up from germline, CDR1 is WSHSY and CDR2 is SAAADI. The chain's CDR3 is CASRDHRDRLLEQYF. CDR3 nucleotide sequence: TGCGCCAGCAGAGATCACCGGGACAGGCTCTTGGAGCAGTACTTC.

The DNA of the CDR3 is TGTGCCATCAGTGAGTCGCAGGCGTTGGGTGGCTACACCTTC. Translating gives CAISESQALGGYTF. This rearrangement joins TRBV10-3 to TRBJ1-2; the D is unclear. CDR1 ENHRY and CDR2 SYGVKD come from the germline V gene. The V and J ends lost 0 bases and 7 bases respectively, with 12 bases between them. This CDR3 spans 14 amino acids.

The rearrangement uses TRBV7-2 and TRBJ1-2; 8 bases align to TRBD1. V lost 4 bases, J lost 3 bases, and 4 bases stayed unmatched. Per germline, CDR1 SGHTA and CDR2 FQGNSA. CDR3 length: 14 amino acids. The CDR3 sequence: CASSSPGGDYGYTF. For the CDR3, the DNA is TGTGCCAGCAGCTCTCCAGGGGGCGACTATGGCTACACCTTC.

This sequence joins TRBV6-5 and TRBJ1-4; a weak D match, TRBD1 (5 bases). Germline V CDR1 and CDR2: MNHEY, SVGAGI. Trimming shortened V by 5 bases and J by 7 bases, and 8 bases separated the two germline ends. The CDR3 loop spans 12 amino acids. The CDR3 nucleotides read TGTGCCAGCAGTCGAACAGGTGAAAAACTGTTTTTT. It encodes CASSRTGEKLFF.

This clone was seen a handful of times. The chain has TRBV10-3 and TRBJ1-4, with 9 bases that match TRBD1. This CDR3 region has 15 residues. Germline loops: CDR1 ENHRY, CDR2 SYGVKD. V was clipped by 5 bases and J by 7 bases; unmatched bases: 8. The CDR3 loop reads CAISTPDRGSEKLFF. CDR3 nucleotide sequence: TGTGCCATCAGTACCCCGGACAGGGGCTCTGAAAAACTGTTTTTT.

The chain couples TRBV28 to TRBJ2-3; 10 bases match TRBD2. Looked up from germline, CDR1 is MDHEN and CDR2 is SYDVKM. This CDR3 has 16 amino acids. J lost 4 bases, V lost 6 bases, and 10 bases had no gene match. The CDR3 sequence is CASRELSGGVPDTQYF. The CDR3 DNA follows: TGTGCCAGCAGGGAATTAAGCGGGGGGGTACCAGATACGCAGTATTTT.

This chain connects TRBV5-4 to TRBJ2-2, with 9 nucleotides matching TRBD1. Looked up from germline, CDR1 is SGHNT and CDR2 is YYREEE (reference sequence). V was pared by 4 bases and J by 4 bases, with 5 bases of the junction left unmatched. CDR3 length: 15 amino acids. As DNA, the CDR3 is TGTGCCAGCAGCCTGGGACAGGGCGCCACCGGGGAGCTGTTTTTT. It translates to CASSLGQGATGELFF. Full variable domain (missing parts from reference TRBV5-4 and TRBJ2-2): ETGVTQSPTHLIKTRGQQVTLRCSSQSGHNTVSWYQQALGQGPQFIFQYYREEENGRGNFPPRFSGLQFPNYSSELNVNALELDDSALYLCASSLGQGATGELFFGEGSRLTVL.

This clone occurred once. This rearrangement joins TRBV6-5 to TRBJ1-1, with 8 bases fitting TRBD1. Germline V CDR1 and CDR2: MNHEY, SVGAGI. The CDR3 covers 16 residues. The junction had 8 bases not matched to a gene; V was cut back by 4 bases and J by 1 base. CDR3 region: CASSSRQGRENTEAFF. For the CDR3, the DNA is TGTGCCAGCAGTTCCCGACAGGGGAGGGAGAACACTGAAGCTTTCTTT.

The chain recombines TRBV11-1 with TRBJ2-7; D remains unclear. The CDR3 runs to 14 residues. The V end lost 5 bases, the J end lost 0 bases, and 11 bases lay between the germline ends. The V gene's germline CDR1 is SGHAT and CDR2 FQDESV (reference sequence). The DNA of the CDR3 is TGTGCCAGCAGCCAACTCCCAGGCTCCTACGAGCAGTACTTC. It specifies CASSQLPGSYEQYF.

This clone was seen a single time. This chain uses TRBV6-4 with TRBJ1-6; 9 bases are shared with TRBD1. The ends lost 4 bases at V and 8 bases at J; junction bases unmatched: 0. The CDR3 loop spans 13 amino acids. The germline gives CDR1 MRHNA, CDR2 SNTAGT. This CDR3 reads CASSGTGDSPLHF. Here the CDR3 DNA reads TGTGCCAGCAGTGGGACAGGGGATTCACCCCTCCACTTT.

J is TRBJ2-3 and V is TRBV10-1, with TRBD2 matching 7 bases. The CDR3 contains 17 residues. Germline CDR1 and CDR2: WNHNN and SYGVQD (reference sequence). V gave up 4 bases and J gave up 6 bases; unmatched junction bases: 16. The CDR3 bases are TGCGCCAGCAGTGGGCCGCCTGGGCTAGCGGAACGCGATACGCAGTATTTT. Translating gives CASSGPPGLAERDTQYF.

The chain employs TRBV30 and TRBJ1-4; TRBD1 matches at 7 bases. V was clipped by 8 bases and J by 4 bases; unmatched bases: 16. The CDR3 has 16 amino acids. Per the germline V gene, CDR1 is GTSNPN and CDR2 is SVGIG (reference sequence). The CDR3 spells CAAGDTGQPYNEKLFF. The CDR3 nucleotides are TGTGCCGCCGGCGATACGGGACAGCCTTATAATGAAAAACTGTTTTTT. Combining the CDR3 with reference TRBV30 and TRBJ1-4 gives the whole variable domain SQTIHQWPATLVQPVGSPLSLECTVEGTSNPNLYWYRQAAGRGLQLLFYSVGIGQISSEVPQNLSASRPQDRQFILSSKKLLLSDSGFYLCAAGDTGQPYNEKLFFGSGTQLSVL.

The chain is built from TRBV18 and TRBJ2-1; TRBD2 might be the D (6 bases). The CDR3 runs 14 residues. The V gene's germline CDR1 is KGHSH and CDR2 LQKENI. V was cut by 0 bases and J by 9 bases, with 12 bases left in between. The CDR3 region has the DNA TGTGCCAGCTCACCACCGACTAGAGTTGGTGAGCAGTTCTTC. It specifies CASSPPTRVGEQFF. Combining the CDR3 with reference TRBV18 and TRBJ2-1 gives the whole variable domain NAGVMQNPRHLVRRRGQEARLRCSPMKGHSHVYWYRQLPEEGLKFMVYLQKENIIDESGMPKERFSAEFPKEGPSILRIQQVVRGDSAAYFCASSPPTRVGEQFFGPGTRLTVL.

This chain links TRBV7-9 with TRBJ1-5; the match to TRBD1 covers 7 bases. In germline, CDR1 is SEHNR, CDR2 FQNEAQ (reference sequence). V trimming: 4 bases; J trimming: 7 bases; junction bases outside the gene matches: 7. The CDR3 spans 14 residues. Here the CDR3 reads CASSSDRVEQPQHF. The CDR3 DNA reads as TGTGCCAGCAGCTCAGACAGGGTTGAACAGCCCCAGCATTTT.

The J gene is TRBJ1-3, the V gene TRBV5-4, with 8 positions matching TRBD1. The CDR3 spans 14 residues. CDR1 and CDR2 (germline): SGHNT, YYREEE (reference sequence). The J segment lost 5 bases and the V segment lost 2 bases, leaving 3 bases of the junction unmatched. CDR3 region: CASSFGQGRNTIYF. The DNA of the CDR3 is TGTGCCAGCAGCTTCGGACAGGGAAGAAACACCATATATTTT.

The CDR3 here is CASSNVGQGSTDTQYF. CDR3 DNA sequence: TGTGCCAGCAGCAACGTCGGACAGGGGAGCACAGATACGCAGTATTTT. V and J are TRBV5-5 and TRBJ2-3; 9 bases align to TRBD1. Germline assignment: CDR1 SGHKS and CDR2 YYEKEE (reference sequence). J was trimmed by 0 bases and V by 4 bases; bases with no gene match: 6. CDR3 size: 16 residues.

This chain uses TRBV28 with TRBJ2-7; 10 nucleotides align to TRBD1. V lost 6 bases, J lost 2 bases, and 7 bases stayed unmatched. The CDR3 runs 15 residues. Germline lookup yields CDR1 MDHEN and CDR2 SYDVKM. The CDR3 DNA sequence: TGTGCCAGCAGCCCACCTGGACAGGGGGCCTACGAGCAGTACTTC. It codes for CASSPPGQGAYEQYF.